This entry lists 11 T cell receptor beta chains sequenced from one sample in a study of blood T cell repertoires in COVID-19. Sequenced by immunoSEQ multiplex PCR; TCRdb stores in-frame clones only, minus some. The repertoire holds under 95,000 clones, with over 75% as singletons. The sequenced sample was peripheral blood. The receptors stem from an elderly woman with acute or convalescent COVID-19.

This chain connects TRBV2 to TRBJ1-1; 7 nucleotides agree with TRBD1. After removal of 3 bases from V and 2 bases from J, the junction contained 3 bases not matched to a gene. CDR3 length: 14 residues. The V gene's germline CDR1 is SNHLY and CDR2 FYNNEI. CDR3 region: CASSEYRGNTEAFF. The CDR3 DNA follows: TGTGCCAGCAGTGAGTACAGGGGCAACACTGAAGCTTTCTTT.

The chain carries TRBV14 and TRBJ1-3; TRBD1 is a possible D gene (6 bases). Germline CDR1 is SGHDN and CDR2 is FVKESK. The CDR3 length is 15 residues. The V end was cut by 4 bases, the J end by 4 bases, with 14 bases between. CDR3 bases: TGTGCCAGCAGCCGATCCGGGACATTGGGAAACACCATATATTTT. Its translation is CASSRSGTLGNTIYF.

This CDR3 reads CASSLRAGWNYGYTF. The CDR3 DNA reads as TGTGCCAGCAGTCTAAGGGCAGGGTGGAACTATGGCTACACCTTC. The J gene is TRBJ1-2, the V gene TRBV14, with D possibly TRBD1 on 5 matching bases. The CDR3 loop spans 15 amino acids. CDR1 SGHDN and CDR2 FVKESK come from the germline V gene. Trimming left V 6 bases short and J 2 bases short, with 16 bases between.

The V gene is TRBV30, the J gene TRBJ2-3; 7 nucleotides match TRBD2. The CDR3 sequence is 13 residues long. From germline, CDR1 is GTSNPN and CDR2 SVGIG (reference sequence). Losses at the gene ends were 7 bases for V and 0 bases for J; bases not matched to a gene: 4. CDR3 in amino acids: CAYSGSSTDTQYF. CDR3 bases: TGTGCCTATAGCGGGTCTAGCACAGATACGCAGTATTTT.

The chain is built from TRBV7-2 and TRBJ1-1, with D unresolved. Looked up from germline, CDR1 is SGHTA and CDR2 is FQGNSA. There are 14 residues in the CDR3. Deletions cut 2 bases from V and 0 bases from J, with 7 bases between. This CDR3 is CASSLMALNTEAFF. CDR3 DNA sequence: TGTGCCAGCAGCTTAATGGCCTTGAACACTGAAGCTTTCTTT.

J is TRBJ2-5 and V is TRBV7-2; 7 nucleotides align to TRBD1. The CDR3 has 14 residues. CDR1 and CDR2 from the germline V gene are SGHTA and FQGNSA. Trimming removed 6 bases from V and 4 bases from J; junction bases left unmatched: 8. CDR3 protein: CASRAGGVGETQYF. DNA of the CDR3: TGTGCCAGCAGGGCAGGGGGAGTCGGAGAGACCCAGTACTTC.

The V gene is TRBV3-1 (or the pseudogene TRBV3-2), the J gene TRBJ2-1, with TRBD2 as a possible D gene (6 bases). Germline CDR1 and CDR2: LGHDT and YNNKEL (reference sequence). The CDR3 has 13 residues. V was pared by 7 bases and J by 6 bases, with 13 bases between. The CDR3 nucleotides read TGTGCCAGCACACCATGGGGGGTCAATGAGCAGTTCTTC. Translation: CASTPWGVNEQFF.

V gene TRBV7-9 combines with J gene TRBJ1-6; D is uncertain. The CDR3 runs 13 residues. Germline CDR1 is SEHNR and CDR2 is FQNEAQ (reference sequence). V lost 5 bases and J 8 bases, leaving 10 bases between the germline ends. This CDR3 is CASSPVGHSPLHF. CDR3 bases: TGTGCCAGCAGCCCCGTTGGGCATTCACCCCTCCACTTT.

CDR3: CASSSGQGWDEQFF. The CDR3 DNA is TGTGCCAGCAGTTCTGGACAGGGCTGGGATGAGCAGTTCTTC. The chain has TRBV28 and TRBJ2-1, with 8 bases identical to TRBD1. J lost 8 bases, V lost 4 bases, and 7 bases had no gene match. The CDR3 extends over 14 amino acids. The V gene's germline CDR1 is MDHEN and CDR2 SYDVKM.

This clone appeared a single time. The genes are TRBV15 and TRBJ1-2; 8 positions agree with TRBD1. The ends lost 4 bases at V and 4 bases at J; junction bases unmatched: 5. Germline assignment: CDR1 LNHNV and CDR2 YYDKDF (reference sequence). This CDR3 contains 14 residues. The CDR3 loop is CATSTPGQAYGYTF. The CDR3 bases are TGTGCCACCAGCACCCCGGGACAGGCCTATGGCTACACCTTC.

The CDR3 here is CASSPGSEPNYGYTF. Written as DNA, the CDR3 is TGTGCCAGCAGCCCCGGGTCGGAACCTAACTATGGCTACACCTTC. J is TRBJ1-2 and V is TRBV7-8; D not certain. Germline V CDR1 and CDR2: SGHVS, FQNEAQ. The V gene lost 5 bases and the J gene lost 0 bases, with 13 bases spanning the gap. This CDR3 comprises 15 residues.